The 22 T cell receptor beta chains below all came from one sample that was sequenced in a study of T cells in localized non-small cell lung cancer. The data were produced by immunoSEQ multiplex PCR, yet TCRdb's version contains in-frame clones alone and is incomplete. This table holds 50,000 to 70,000 clones, roughly 81% found once. This specimen was PBMCs, taken before any cancer treatment. These receptors all stem from a man aged 35-75 years with stage II lung adenocarcinoma.

This chain joins TRBV19 and TRBJ2-3; D might be TRBD1 (5 bases). Trimming took 6 bases from V and 2 from J, leaving 12 bases between them. This CDR3 has 14 amino acids. Germline CDR1 reads LNHDA; CDR2 reads SQIVND (reference sequence). The CDR3 is CASRMTVSTDTQYF. CDR3 sequence (DNA): TGTGCCAGTAGGATGACAGTATCCACAGATACGCAGTATTTT.

V and J are TRBV29-1 and TRBJ2-1, with D possibly TRBD2 on 5 matching bases. This CDR3 spans 13 amino acids. Germline lookup yields CDR1 SQVTM and CDR2 ANQGSEA. V was trimmed by 1 base and J by 6 bases, leaving 10 bases between them. CDR3 loop: CSVEGRLANEQFF. The CDR3 DNA is TGCAGCGTTGAAGGGAGGCTGGCCAATGAGCAGTTCTTC.

The CDR3, as DNA: TGTGCCAGCAGCCCGGGACAGGGGGTCTACAATGAGCAGTTCTTC. Its protein product is CASSPGQGVYNEQFF. V and J are TRBV13 and TRBJ2-1; 11 positions match TRBD1. The CDR3 has 15 amino acids. V dropped 5 bases and J dropped 3; count of bases not matched to a gene: 3. Germline V CDR1 and CDR2: PRHDT, FYEKMQ (reference sequence). Full variable domain (missing parts from reference TRBV13 and TRBJ2-1): AAGVIQSPRHLIKEKRETATLKCYPIPRHDTVYWYQQGPGQDPQFLISFYEKMQSDKGSIPDRFSAQQFSDYHSELNMSSLELGDSALYFCASSPGQGVYNEQFFGPGTRLTVL.

The chain recombines TRBV30 with TRBJ2-5, with 7 positions matching TRBD1. CDR3 length: 13 residues. Germline values: CDR1 GTSNPN, CDR2 SVGIG (reference sequence). V was pared by 1 base and J by 2 bases, with 1 base of the junction left unmatched. The CDR3 loop reads CAWSGQGQETQYF. The DNA for the CDR3 is TGTGCCTGGAGTGGACAGGGACAAGAGACCCAGTACTTC.

The sample holds a few counts of this clone. The CDR3: CASMKASGPIYNEQFF. CDR3 coding DNA: TGTGCCAGCATGAAGGCTAGCGGGCCCATTTACAATGAGCAGTTCTTC. This sequence joins TRBV7-2 and TRBJ2-1; 8 nucleotides align to TRBD2. The V and J ends lost 7 bases and 4 bases, in that order; junction bases with no gene match: 12. The germline gives CDR1 SGHTA, CDR2 FQGNSA. This CDR3 spans 16 amino acids.

This chain links TRBV7-2 with TRBJ1-4; D call uncertain. Germline V gene lookup returns CDR1 SGHTA and CDR2 FQGNSA. CDR3 length equals 13 residues. V was pared by 5 bases and J by 8 bases, with 12 bases between. The CDR3 DNA sequence: TGTGCCAGCAGCCCAGCCTTTAGGGAAAAACTGTTTTTT. Its protein product is CASSPAFREKLFF.

In DNA, the CDR3 is TGTGCCAGTAGTACCTCGACAGGGCGCACTGAAGCTTTCTTT. This gives the protein CASSTSTGRTEAFF. The chain is built from TRBV19 and TRBJ1-1; 7 bases line up with TRBD1. The CDR3 runs to 14 residues. Looked up from germline, CDR1 is LNHDA and CDR2 is SQIVND (reference sequence). V lost 4 bases, J lost 4 bases, and 6 bases stayed unmatched.

The chain links TRBV15 to TRBJ2-7; the D is unclear. Germline V gene lookup returns CDR1 LNHNV and CDR2 YYDKDF (reference sequence). Deletions cut 1 base from V and 6 bases from J, with 10 bases between. This CDR3 has 13 amino acids. Here the CDR3 DNA reads TGTGCCACCAGCAGAGGGCCTACAGCCGAGCAGTACTTC. Protein: CATSRGPTAEQYF. Filled out from reference TRBV15 and TRBJ2-7, the complete variable domain reads DAMVIQNPRYQVTQFGKPVTLSCSQTLNHNVMYWYQQKSSQAPKLLFHYYDKDFNNEADTPDNFQSRRPNTSFCFLDIRSPGLGDTAMYLCATSRGPTAEQYFGPGTRLTVT.

The chain joins TRBV4-3 to TRBJ1-2, with D perhaps TRBD1 (6 bases). The CDR3 loop spans 17 amino acids. V was cut by 0 bases and J by 0 bases, with 14 bases left in between. Germline-derived CDR1 and CDR2 are LGHNA and YSLEER. The CDR3 loop is CASSQDPQGQTNYGYTF. The CDR3 region has the DNA TGCGCCAGCAGCCAAGATCCCCAGGGGCAGACTAACTATGGCTACACCTTC.

This clone has only one observation. This chain links TRBV14 with TRBJ2-7, with 11 bases aligning to TRBD2. The CDR3 has 12 residues. After removal of 1 base from V and 12 bases from J, the junction contained 2 bases not matched to a gene. CDR1 and CDR2 (germline): SGHDN, FVKESK. The CDR3 reads CASSQVAGGLYF. For the CDR3, the DNA is TGTGCCAGCAGCCAAGTAGCGGGAGGGCTGTACTTC.

The CDR3 DNA reads TGTGCCAGCAGCGTAGGCGAATTATCTTTCCCCCCCTGGTCCCAGCATTTT. As protein: CASSVGELSFPPWSQHF. The chain employs TRBV9 and TRBJ1-5, with D unclear. The CDR3 extends over 17 amino acids. Trimming stripped 0 bases from V and 11 bases from J, with 24 bases between. Germline V gene lookup returns CDR1 SGDLS and CDR2 YYNGEE. Full variable domain (remainder filled in from reference TRBV9 and TRBJ1-5): DSGVTQTPKHLITATGQRVTLRCSPRSGDLSVYWYQQSLDQGLQFLIQYYNGEERAKGNILERFSAQQFPDLHSELNLSSLELGDSALYFCASSVGELSFPPWSQHFGDGTRLSIL.

This clone was detected only once. CDR3 in DNA: TGTGCCAGCAGCCTAGGAGAGGGGTATGGCTACACCTTC. Amino acids: CASSLGEGYGYTF. V is TRBV11-3 and J is TRBJ1-2, with a weak D call TRBD1 (5 bases). Trimming stripped 5 bases from V and 5 bases from J, with 12 bases between. Germline values: CDR1 SGHNT, CDR2 YENEEA. This CDR3 is 13 amino acids long.

J is TRBJ2-1 and V is TRBV2; 14 bases are a match to TRBD2. The CDR3 covers 16 residues. Germline-derived CDR1 and CDR2 are SNHLY and FYNNEI. V lost 1 base, J lost 4 bases, and 0 bases stayed unmatched. CDR3: CASSEGTSGRYNEQFF. The CDR3 nucleotides are TGTGCCAGCAGTGAAGGGACTAGCGGGAGGTACAATGAGCAGTTCTTC. The full variable domain, completed using reference TRBV2 and TRBJ2-1, is EPEVTQTPSHQVTQMGQEVILRCVPISNHLYFYWYRQILGQKVEFLVSFYNNEISEKSEIFDDQFSVERPDGSNFTLKIRSTKLEDSAMYFCASSEGTSGRYNEQFFGPGTRLTVL.

This clone was counted between two and nine times. The chain joins TRBV27 to TRBJ2-7; possibly TRBD1 or TRBD2 for D (5 bases each). CDR1 MNHEY and CDR2 SMNVEV come from the germline V gene (reference sequence). This CDR3 region has 13 residues. Trimming left V 6 bases short and J 1 base short, with 10 bases between. The CDR3 spells CASRRDLSYEQYF. Here the CDR3 DNA reads TGTGCCAGCAGACGGGACCTTTCCTACGAGCAGTACTTC.

The chain carries TRBV6-5 and TRBJ2-5; 7 nucleotides line up with TRBD2. The CDR3 sequence is 12 residues long. The V and J ends lost 8 bases and 1 base, in that order; junction bases with no gene match: 1. CDR1 is MNHEY and CDR2 is SVGAGI in the germline V gene. As DNA, the CDR3 is TGTGCCAGCGGGGGGGTCCAAGAGACCCAGTACTTC. As protein: CASGGVQETQYF.

The chain links TRBV25-1 to TRBJ1-1; TRBD1 might be the D (5 bases). This CDR3 has 13 amino acids. V gave up 3 bases and J gave up 3 bases, with 8 bases separating them. CDR1 and CDR2 from the germline V gene are MGHDK and SYGVNS. The DNA of the CDR3 is TGTGCCAGCAGTGAGCTGGGGGACACTGAAGCTTTCTTT. Amino acids: CASSELGDTEAFF.

The chain has TRBV12-5 and TRBJ2-1; 8 bases are a match to TRBD2. V was pared by 0 bases and J by 7 bases, with 2 bases of the junction left unmatched. The CDR3 runs 14 residues. Germline CDR1 LGHNT, CDR2 FRNRAP. CDR3 nucleotides: TGTGCTAGTGGTTTGGTCTCTAGCGGGAATGAGCAGTTCTTC. Its protein product is CASGLVSSGNEQFF.

The J gene is TRBJ2-7, the V gene TRBV7-8; 7 bases align to TRBD1. Germline CDR1 is SGHVS and CDR2 is FQNEAQ. This CDR3 is 14 amino acids long. V was pared by 5 bases and J by 2 bases, with 6 bases of the junction left unmatched. CDR3 residues: CASSGGQRAYEQYF. The CDR3 bases are TGTGCCAGCAGCGGGGGACAGCGAGCCTACGAGCAGTACTTC.

J is TRBJ2-5 and V is TRBV2, with D maybe TRBD1 (6 bases). Trimming took 7 bases from V and 4 from J, leaving 10 bases between them. Germline V gene sequence: CDR1 SNHLY, CDR2 FYNNEI. The CDR3 contains 12 residues. DNA of the CDR3: TGTGCCAGCAAAGGGGGTTCAGAGACCCAGTACTTC. Protein: CASKGGSETQYF.

Details on this clone: The identical CDR3 is also encoded by other nucleotide sequences in the sample. The J gene is TRBJ2-4, the V gene TRBV5-1; D possibly uses TRBD1 or TRBD2 (5 bases each). V lost 4 bases and J 5 bases, leaving 16 bases between the germline ends. The CDR3 covers 15 residues. Germline CDR1 SGHRS, CDR2 YFSETQ. Written as DNA, the CDR3 is TGCGCCAGCAGCAGAAGTCTGGGGACCGAAAACATTCAGTACTTC. This translates into CASSRSLGTENIQYF.

This clone was counted once. This chain joins TRBV7-6 and TRBJ1-3; D gene ambiguous. Trimming stripped 1 base from V and 0 bases from J, with 4 bases between. Germline assignment: CDR1 SGHVS and CDR2 FNYEAQ. The CDR3 totals 14 residues. The CDR3 DNA follows: TGTGCCAGCAGCTTAGAGAGCTCTGGAAACACCATATATTTT. It codes for CASSLESSGNTIYF. Together with reference TRBV7-6 and TRBJ1-3, the CDR3 gives the full variable domain: GAGVSQSPRYKVTKRGQDVALRCDPISGHVSLYWYRQALGQGPEFLTYFNYEAQQDKSGLPNDRFSAERPEGSISTLTIQRTEQRDSAMYRCASSLESSGNTIYFGEGSWLTVV.

The chain joins TRBV29-1 to TRBJ2-7; 8 bases align to TRBD2. CDR1 is SQVTM, CDR2 ANQGSEA, per germline. V shed 4 bases and J 2 bases; nucleotides not matched to a gene: 4. The CDR3 is 13 amino acids. CDR3 residues: CSVVSGSPYEQYF. CDR3 in DNA: TGCAGCGTTGTAAGCGGGAGCCCCTACGAGCAGTACTTC.